This entry features one T cell receptor (beta chain) sequence. The antigen is undetermined. Data came from immunoSEQ multiplex PCR; TCRdb stores just in-frame clones and leaves some out. The sample yields hundreds of thousands of clones, roughly 95% seen once. This CDR3 has 15 residues. Losses at the gene ends were 5 bases for V and 7 bases for J; bases not matched to a gene: 10. Germline CDR1 and CDR2: MNHNS and SASEGT. The sample is drawn from a study of shared clonotypes between healthy human individuals. Study-wide results and caveats: Incompleteness in sorted-subset sequencing, despite large depth, was shown by rarefaction. Naive CD4 clonotype sharing across several donors was approximately 5%.

The sequenced material came from naive CD4+ T cells sorted from blood. Subset given: CD45RA+ positively selected. This clonotype was sampled from a woman in her thirties in good health. This rearrangement joins TRBV6-1 to TRBJ2-2; 7 positions agree with TRBD2. CDR3 residues: CASSSRTSRGGELFF. As DNA, the CDR3 is TGTGCCAGCAGTTCGAGGACTAGTAGGGGCGGGGAGCTGTTTTTT.